Below, one TCR beta chain is given with its context. The data originate from a study of T cell clones after liver transplantation. Study overall: Draws occurred before transplant, before withdrawal, and after complete or failed withdrawal.

Assay used: immunoSEQ multiplex PCR; TCRdb lists only in-frame clones, some missing. The repertoire holds tens of thousands of clones, with roughly 71% as singletons. The sequenced sample was CD4+ T cells from blood, obtained at the 22-month timepoint. The origin of this receptor is a human patient who received a liver transplant. Some T cells may be graft donor cells.

Here the CDR3 DNA reads TGTGCCATCAGCCAGACAGGGGGTTATAGCACAGATACGCAGTATTTT. Translation: CAISQTGGYSTDTQYF. The chain uses TRBV10-3 and TRBJ2-3, with 9 nucleotides matching TRBD1. Germline V lookup: CDR1 ENHRY, CDR2 SYGVKD. The CDR3 contains 16 residues. Trimming at V came to 6 bases and at J to 0 bases, leaving 7 bases not matched to a gene.